This T cell receptor beta chain was sequenced for a study of blood T cell repertoires in COVID-19. Study overall: The United States, Italy and Spain supplied acute and convalescent COVID-19 samples.

Here immunoSEQ multiplex PCR was the method, and the copy in TCRdb shows in-frame clones only, minus some. The data hold 130,000 to 150,000 clones, with approximately 73% observed a single time. The V gene end was trimmed by 0 bases and the J gene end by 13 bases; junction bases not matched to a gene: 4. CDR3 length: 13 residues. Germline CDR1 is GTSNPN and CDR2 is SVGIG (reference sequence). The rearrangement joins TRBV30 to TRBJ1-6, with 9 bases lining up with TRBD1. Sequencing used peripheral blood. This clonotype was obtained from a man between 60 and 75 years old with acute or convalescent COVID-19. The CDR3 bases are TGTGCCTGGAGTGTACAGGGGGCAGGGCCCCTCCACTTT. Its protein is CAWSVQGAGPLHF.